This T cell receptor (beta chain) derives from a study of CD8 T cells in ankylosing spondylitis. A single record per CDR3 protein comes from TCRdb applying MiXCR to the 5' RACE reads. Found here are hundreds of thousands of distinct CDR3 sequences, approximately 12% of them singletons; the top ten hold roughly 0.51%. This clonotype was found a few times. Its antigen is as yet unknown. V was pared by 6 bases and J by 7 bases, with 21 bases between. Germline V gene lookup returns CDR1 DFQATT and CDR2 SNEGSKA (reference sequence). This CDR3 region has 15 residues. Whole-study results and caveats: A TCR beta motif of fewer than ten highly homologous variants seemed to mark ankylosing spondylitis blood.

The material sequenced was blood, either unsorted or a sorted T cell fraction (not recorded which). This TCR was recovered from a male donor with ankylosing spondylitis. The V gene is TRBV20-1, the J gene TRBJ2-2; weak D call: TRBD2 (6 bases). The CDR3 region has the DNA TGCAGTGCCTCCCTGGGGGGACTTGGGGTCGGGGAGCTGTTTTTT. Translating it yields CSASLGGLGVGELFF.